The rows below give T cell receptor beta chains drawn from one sample of a study of blood T cells in healthy people across ages. MiXCR was run by TCRdb on the 5' RACE reads, yielding one entry per CDR3 protein. The sample consists of 780,000 or so distinct CDR3 sequences, approximately 53% of them appearing once. Source material: blood. The origin of the receptors is a man aged 35-49 years in good health. Both conserved end residues are part of each CDR3. The order of the fields is clone size, J gene, D gene, V gene, CDR3 DNA, CDR3 protein. The D gene is left open where the match is weak. Rows may omit the clone size; those that give it use once, few, many or a size class.

NA | TRBJ2-1 | NA | TRBV15 | TGTGCCACCAGCAGAGGAGGCCCCCGGACGAACAATGAGCAGTTCTTC | CATSRGGPRTNNEQFF
NA | TRBJ2-2 | NA | TRBV10-3 | TGTGCCATCAGTGAACAGGGATGGACCGGGGAGCTGTTTTTT | CAISEQGWTGELFF
NA | TRBJ1-5 | NA | TRBV10-3 | TGTGCCATCAGTGAGTCAGCGTATAATCAGCCCCAGCATTTT | CAISESAYNQPQHF
NA | TRBJ2-5 | NA | TRBV20-1 | TGCAGTGCAATGGGGATAAGCGAGACCCAGTACTTC | CSAMGISETQYF
NA | TRBJ2-5 | TRBD2 | TRBV20-1 | TGCAGTGCTAGGAGGACTAGCGGGAGCTTAGAGACCCAGTACTTC | CSARRTSGSLETQYF
NA | TRBJ2-3 | TRBD2 | TRBV18 | TGTGCCAGCTCACCACGTGAGGCGGGAGTAATGACAGATACGCAGTATTTT | CASSPREAGVMTDTQYF
NA | TRBJ2-3 | NA | TRBV29-1 | TGCAGCGTTGCCCTCACAGATACGCAGTATTTT | CSVALTDTQYF
NA | TRBJ2-5 | NA | TRBV9 | TGTGCCAGCAGCGTAGGGGGGCGCCTGAAGACCCAGTACTTC | CASSVGGRLKTQYF
many | TRBJ2-5 | NA | TRBV5-4 | TGTGCCAGCAGTGCTAACCAAGAGACCCAGTACTTC | CASSANQETQYF
few | TRBJ2-3 | NA | TRBV12-3/TRBV12-4 | TGTGCCAGCAGTTTATTGGCGGTCGAGACAGATACGCAGTATTTT | CASSLLAVETDTQYF
NA | TRBJ1-2 | NA | TRBV12-3/TRBV12-4 | TGTGCCAGCAGTCCAATTACTAACTATGGCTACACCTTC | CASSPITNYGYTF
NA | TRBJ1-2 | TRBD1 | TRBV4-1 | TGCGCCAGCAGACGACCCGGGACAGGGCGGGCTGGCTACACCTTC | CASRRPGTGRAGYTF
few | TRBJ1-5 | NA | TRBV3-1 | TGTGCCAGCAGCCAATTCGACAGCGTCAATCAGCCCCAGCATTTT | CASSQFDSVNQPQHF